Sequencing of this T cell receptor (beta chain) was carried out in a study of cytomegalovirus exposure and HLA in healthy donors. Germline V lookup: CDR1 MNHEY, CDR2 SVGAGI. The CDR3 has 15 residues. V lost 6 bases and J lost 2, with 14 bases in between. The study, taken as a whole, reports: The CMV antigen specificity of a few CMV-associated chains was confirmed through in vitro analysis. The only immune exposure information that was available was CMV serostatus.

13 Jbeta primers and 60 Vbeta primers were used for the PCR. The table came from immunoSEQ multiplex PCR; TCRdb's copy has only in-frame clones and leaves some out. There are about 200,000 clones in the sample; almost 85% occur only once, and around 2.3% lies in the top ten. With respect to this clone: What it binds is not known.

The gene calls are TRBV6-5 and TRBJ2-1; TRBD2 is a possible D gene (5 bases). The receptor was derived from a woman aged 45 to 65 in good health and CMV-seronegative. The source material was PBMCs. CDR3 loop: CASRSSEAAYNEQFF. The CDR3 nucleotides are TGTGCCAGCAGGAGCTCAGAAGCGGCCTACAATGAGCAGTTCTTC.